This T cell receptor (beta chain) was documented in a study of metastatic and nonmetastatic thyroid tumors. Every patient underwent thyroid surgery untreated. This clone was seen a handful of times. A much larger clonotype is one base distant, so this may be a read error. The CDR3 totals 15 residues. Trimming left V 7 bases short and J 1 base short, with 16 bases between. The germline V gene has CDR1 MNHNS and CDR2 SASEGT. Using MiXCR, TCRdb re-called clones from the PCR reads. Here the sample spans 100,000 or so clones, about 15% being singletons. The TCR originated in a female donor with papillary thyroid cancer or a benign thyroid nodule (not recorded which). Some clones in this sample may be carry-over from other donors' samples. The rearrangement uses TRBV6-1 and TRBJ1-1, with D uncertain. What was sequenced was blood. CDR3 sequence: CASKLEAVPNTEAFF. The CDR3 DNA sequence: TGTGCCAGCAAGCTTGAGGCAGTGCCGAACACTGAAGCTTTCTTT.